Listed here is a single T cell receptor beta chain. This sample was included in a study of blood T cells in healthy people across ages. Germline V gene sequence: CDR1 SQVTM, CDR2 ANQGSEA. Trimming pared 0 bases from V and 5 bases from J, leaving 8 bases between. The CDR3 runs 13 residues. Primed by a sample-barcoded 5' primer and a J-beta primer mix, a second PCR proceeded for roughly 6 to 12 cycles. TCRdb redid the calling of the 5' RACE reads with MiXCR, one entry per CDR3 protein. The table includes 380,000 or so distinct CDR3 sequences, about 52% detected once. The sample was blood. The sequence derives from a man in his 60s in good health. This chain joins TRBV29-1 and TRBJ2-1, with D perhaps assigned TRBD1 or TRBD2 (6 bases each). CDR3 sequence: CSVEDGGHNEQFF. Here the CDR3 DNA reads TGCAGCGTTGAAGATGGGGGGCACAATGAGCAGTTCTTC.